This section outlines one T cell receptor beta chain sequence together with its context. This record belongs to a study of blood T cell repertoires in COVID-19. Study summary: Italy, Spain and the United States were the sources of the convalescent and acute COVID-19 samples. PBMCs, B-cell-depleted T cells, or T cells were the source of the cDNA or gDNA that made up the material.

Participants were aged about 18 to 100 years, lived in over 20 US areas, and enrolled virtually. In assigning cohorts, the study relied on participant-reported clinical history. Trimming shortened V by 5 bases and J by 5 bases, and 15 bases separated the two germline ends. The CDR3 is made up of 14 amino acids. Germline V gene lookup returns CDR1 MDHEN and CDR2 SYDVKM. TCRdb keeps only in-frame clones here, not all; method: immunoSEQ multiplex PCR. The profile shows roughly 180,000 clones, around 80% of them singletons. This clonotype originated in a man aged 50-59 years who had recovered from COVID-19. What was sequenced was PBMCs or T cells enriched from blood (not recorded which). V and J are TRBV28 and TRBJ1-1, with D possibly matching TRBD1 (5 bases). The CDR3 is CASSPYQGFTEAFF. The CDR3 nucleotides read TGTGCCAGCAGTCCCTATCAGGGTTTTACTGAAGCTTTCTTT.